This T cell receptor (beta chain) was documented in a study of blood T cells in healthy people across ages. The germline V gene encodes CDR1 KGHSH and CDR2 LQKENI. The germline V and J ends were trimmed by 0 bases and 9 bases, with 17 bases remaining between them. This CDR3 contains 15 residues. Using a J-beta primer mix together with a sample-barcoded 5' primer, a second PCR was run for roughly 7 to 12 cycles. TCRdb itself ran the 5' RACE reads through MiXCR, one entry per CDR3 protein. This repertoire shows 700,000 to 800,000 distinct CDR3 sequences, approximately 43% found once; its top ten account for roughly 20%. Peripheral blood, approximately 10 milliliters per donor, was collected. Total RNA extraction produced at least 5 micrograms (per sample) for the study. For this clonotype: What it binds is not known.

General study findings and limits: Naive CD4+ cell counts and diversity both ran higher in long-lived than in aged donors.

The origin of this receptor is a woman aged 55-70 years in good health. Sequenced: blood. The V call is TRBV18, the J call TRBJ1-2, with D possibly matching TRBD1 (6 bases). The CDR3 nucleotides read TGTGCCAGCTCACCACCGGCGGCAGGGGCGAGGAGCTACACCTTC. Protein sequence: CASSPPAAGARSYTF.